This TCR beta chain originates from a study of response to subunit inactivated influenza vaccine. TCRdb itself ran the RT-PCR reads through MiXCR, one entry per CDR3 protein. The table records roughly 710,000 distinct CDR3 sequences, around 13% of them present only once. A few counts support this clonotype. V dropped 8 bases and J dropped 5; count of bases not matched to a gene: 22. The germline V gene has CDR1 PRHDT and CDR2 FYEKMQ (reference sequence). The CDR3 spans 20 residues. The TCR originated in a man aged 50-60 years who received an inactivated influenza vaccine. Sequenced material: PBMCs from blood, taken 14 to 15 days before vaccination. The V and J genes are TRBV13 and TRBJ2-5, with 14 bases fitting TRBD2. This CDR3 reads CASHLVDRGLAGALWETQYF. The DNA for the CDR3 is TGTGCCAGCCACTTAGTGGACAGGGGACTAGCGGGAGCTCTGTGGGAGACCCAGTACTTC.